The clone carrying this T cell receptor beta chain was seen only a few times. Antigen specificity is unknown. Noted time point: persistent/refractory GD, antithyroid drugs over 5 years with positive TRAb. The TCR library was made from RNA that had been extracted from PBMCs in TRIzol. Staff took about 9 milliliters of peripheral blood and put it into EDTA tubes. These data come from a study of regulatory T cells in long-lasting Graves disease. Points from the study as a whole: In persistent patients, shared public clonotypes (2,741) outnumbered those in new patients (approximately 970).

Libraries of TCR beta came from iRepertoire HTBI primers plus Arm-PCR of CDR3 regions. A single record per CDR3 protein comes from TCRdb applying MiXCR to the multiplex PCR reads. The sample has around 400,000 distinct CDR3 sequences, roughly 20% seen once. Germline CDR1 reads LNHDA; CDR2 reads SQIVND (reference sequence). CDR3 length equals 15 residues. V gave up 7 bases and J gave up 1 base, with 14 bases separating them. Sequencing used peripheral blood mononuclear cells (PBMCs), obtained when the disease was refractory, from a patient treated with antithyroid drugs. The genes are TRBV19 and TRBJ2-4; D ambiguous. The clonotype comes from a woman in her thirties or forties with Graves disease. For the CDR3, the DNA is TGTGCCAGTACCTGGGGTTATGAGGCCAAAAACATTCAGTACTTC. Its translation: CASTWGYEAKNIQYF.